This TCR beta chain is drawn from a study of CD8 T cells in ankylosing spondylitis. General study results and limits: The authors reported significant enrichment of disease-linked clones in matched ankylosing spondylitis synovial fluid. CD8+ disease-linked clones were present at relatively low frequencies in blood. Some of these motif variants have turned up before, in reports on reactive arthritis synovial fluid and blood.

This clonotype has a count of ten or more. The antigen is unknown. TCRdb reprocessed the 5' RACE reads via MiXCR and lists one record per CDR3 protein. This table holds approximately 140,000 distinct CDR3 sequences, around 9% found once. Sequenced material: blood, either unsorted or a sorted T cell fraction (not recorded which). The clonotype comes from a male donor with ankylosing spondylitis or in good health (not recorded which).

As DNA, the CDR3 is TGTGCCAGCAGCCCAACCGGACAGGGGGCTTCTAATGAAAAACTGTTTTTT. Its protein product is CASSPTGQGASNEKLFF. J is TRBJ1-4 and V is TRBV7-2, with 11 bases fitting TRBD1. V gave up 5 bases and J gave up 3 bases; unmatched junction bases: 8. Germline V gene sequence: CDR1 SGHTA, CDR2 FQGNSA. CDR3 length equals 17 residues. Looking up the rest from reference TRBV7-2 and TRBJ1-4 gives the full variable domain: GAGVSQSPSNKVTEKGKDVELRCDPISGHTALYWYRQSLGQGLEFLIYFQGNSAPDKSGLPSDRFSAERTGGSVSTLTIQRTQQEDSAVYLCASSPTGQGASNEKLFFGSGTQLSVL.